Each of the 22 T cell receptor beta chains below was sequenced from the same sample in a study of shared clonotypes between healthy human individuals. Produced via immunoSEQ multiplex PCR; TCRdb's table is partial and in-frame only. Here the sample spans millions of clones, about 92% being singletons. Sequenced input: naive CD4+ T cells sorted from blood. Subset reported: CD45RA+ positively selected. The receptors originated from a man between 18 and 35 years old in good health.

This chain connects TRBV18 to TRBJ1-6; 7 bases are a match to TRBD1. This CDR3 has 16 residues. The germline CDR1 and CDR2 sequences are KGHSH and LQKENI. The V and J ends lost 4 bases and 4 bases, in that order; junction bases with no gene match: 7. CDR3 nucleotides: TGTGCCAGCTCACTCCTCGGACAGGTGTATAATTCACCCCTCCACTTT. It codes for CASSLLGQVYNSPLHF.

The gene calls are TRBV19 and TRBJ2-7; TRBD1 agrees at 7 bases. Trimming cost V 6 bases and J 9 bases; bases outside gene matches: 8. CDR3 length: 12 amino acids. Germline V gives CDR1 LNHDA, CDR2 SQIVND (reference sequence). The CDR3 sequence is CASRDDRAGQYF. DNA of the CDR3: TGTGCCAGTAGAGACGACAGGGCCGGGCAGTACTTC.

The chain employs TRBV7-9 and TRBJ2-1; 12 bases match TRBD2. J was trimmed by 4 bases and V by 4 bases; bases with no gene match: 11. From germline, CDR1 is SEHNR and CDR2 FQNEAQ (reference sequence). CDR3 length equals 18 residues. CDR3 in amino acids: CASSSRLAGVSEYNEQFF. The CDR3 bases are TGTGCCAGCAGCTCCCGACTAGCGGGAGTCTCGGAATACAATGAGCAGTTCTTC. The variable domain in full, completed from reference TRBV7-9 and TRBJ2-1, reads DTGVSQNPRHKITKRGQNVTFRCDPISEHNRLYWYRQTLGQGPEFLTYFQNEAQLEKSRLLSDRFSAERPKGSFSTLEIQRTEQGDSAMYLCASSSRLAGVSEYNEQFFGPGTRLTVL.

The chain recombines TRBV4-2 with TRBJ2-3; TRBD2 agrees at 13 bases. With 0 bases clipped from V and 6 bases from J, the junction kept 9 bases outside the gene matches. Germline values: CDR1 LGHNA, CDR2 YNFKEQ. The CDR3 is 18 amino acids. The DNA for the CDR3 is TGTGCCAGCAGCCAAGAAGGAACTAGCGGGGGGGCCAAGGATACGCAGTATTTT. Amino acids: CASSQEGTSGGAKDTQYF.

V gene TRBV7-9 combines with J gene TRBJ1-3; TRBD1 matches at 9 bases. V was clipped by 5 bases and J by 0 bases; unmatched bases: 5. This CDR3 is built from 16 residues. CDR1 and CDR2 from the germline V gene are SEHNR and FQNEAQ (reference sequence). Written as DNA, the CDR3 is TGTGCCAGCAGCCGGGGACAGGGCCTCTCTGGAAACACCATATATTTT. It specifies CASSRGQGLSGNTIYF.

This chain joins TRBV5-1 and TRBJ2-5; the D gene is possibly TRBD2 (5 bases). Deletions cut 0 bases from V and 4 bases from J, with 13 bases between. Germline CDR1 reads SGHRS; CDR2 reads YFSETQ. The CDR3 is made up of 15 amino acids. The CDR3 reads CASSLEGGLVETQYF. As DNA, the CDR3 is TGCGCCAGCAGCTTGGAAGGAGGCTTAGTAGAGACCCAGTACTTC.

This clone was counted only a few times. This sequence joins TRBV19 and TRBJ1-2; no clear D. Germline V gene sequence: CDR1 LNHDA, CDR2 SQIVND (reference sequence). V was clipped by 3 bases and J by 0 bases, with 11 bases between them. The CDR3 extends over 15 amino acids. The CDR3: CASSIVGSANYGYTF. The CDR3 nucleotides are TGTGCCAGTAGTATTGTCGGGTCGGCTAACTATGGCTACACCTTC.

The CDR3 coding sequence is TGTGCCTGGAGTAGGGTAAACTACGAGCAGTACTTC. Protein: CAWSRVNYEQYF. This rearrangement joins TRBV30 to TRBJ2-7; no reliable D call. The CDR3 sequence is 12 residues long. Trimming shortened V by 2 bases and J by 3 bases, and 8 bases separated the two germline ends. Germline values: CDR1 GTSNPN, CDR2 SVGIG (reference sequence).

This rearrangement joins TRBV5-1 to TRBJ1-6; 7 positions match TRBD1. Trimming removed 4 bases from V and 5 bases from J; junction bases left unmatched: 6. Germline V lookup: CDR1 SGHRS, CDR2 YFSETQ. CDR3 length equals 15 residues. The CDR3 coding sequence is TGCGCCAGCAGCGCCCGACAGGGAGATAATTCACCCCTCCACTTT. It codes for CASSARQGDNSPLHF.

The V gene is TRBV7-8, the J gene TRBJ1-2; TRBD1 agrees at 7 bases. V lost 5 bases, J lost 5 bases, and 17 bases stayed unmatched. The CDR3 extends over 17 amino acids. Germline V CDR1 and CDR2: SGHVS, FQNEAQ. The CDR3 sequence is CASSARPGQKTSYGYTF. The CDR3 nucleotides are TGTGCCAGCAGCGCGAGGCCGGGACAGAAGACTAGTTATGGCTACACCTTC.

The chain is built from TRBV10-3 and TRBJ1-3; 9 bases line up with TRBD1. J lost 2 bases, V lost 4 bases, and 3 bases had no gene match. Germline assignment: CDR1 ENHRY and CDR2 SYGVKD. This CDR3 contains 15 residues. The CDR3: CAISGGQGTGNTIYF. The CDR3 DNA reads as TGTGCCATCAGTGGGGGACAGGGAACTGGAAACACCATATATTTT.

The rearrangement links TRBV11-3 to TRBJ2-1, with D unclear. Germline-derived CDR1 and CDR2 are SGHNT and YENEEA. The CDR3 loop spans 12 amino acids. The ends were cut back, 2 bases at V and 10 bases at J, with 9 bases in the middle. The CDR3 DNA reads TGTGCCAGCAGCTTAAGGCAGGAAGAGCAGTTCTTC. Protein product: CASSLRQEEQFF.

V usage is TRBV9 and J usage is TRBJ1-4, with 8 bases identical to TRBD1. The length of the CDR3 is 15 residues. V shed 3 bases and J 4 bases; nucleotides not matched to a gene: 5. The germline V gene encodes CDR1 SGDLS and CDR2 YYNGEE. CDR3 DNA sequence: TGTGCCAGCAGCGGCGGTGACAGGGGTAATGAAAAACTGTTTTTT. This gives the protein CASSGGDRGNEKLFF.

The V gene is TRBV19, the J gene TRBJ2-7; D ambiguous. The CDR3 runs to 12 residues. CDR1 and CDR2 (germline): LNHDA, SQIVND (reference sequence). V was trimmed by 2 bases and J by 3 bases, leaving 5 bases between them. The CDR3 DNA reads TGTGCCAGTAGTATACCCGGCTACGAGCAGTACTTC. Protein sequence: CASSIPGYEQYF.

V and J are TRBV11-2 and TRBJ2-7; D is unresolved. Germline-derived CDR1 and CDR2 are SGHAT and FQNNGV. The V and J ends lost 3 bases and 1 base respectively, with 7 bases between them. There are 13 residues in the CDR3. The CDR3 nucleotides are TGTGCCAGCAGCTTCACGGATTCCTACGAGCAGTACTTC. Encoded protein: CASSFTDSYEQYF.

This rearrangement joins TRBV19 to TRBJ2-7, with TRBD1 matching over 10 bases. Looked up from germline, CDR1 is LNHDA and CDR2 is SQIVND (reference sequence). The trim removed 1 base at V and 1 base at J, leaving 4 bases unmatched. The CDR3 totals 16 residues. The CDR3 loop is CASSIGRDRGSYEQYF. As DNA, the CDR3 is TGTGCCAGTAGTATAGGCCGGGACAGGGGTTCCTACGAGCAGTACTTC.

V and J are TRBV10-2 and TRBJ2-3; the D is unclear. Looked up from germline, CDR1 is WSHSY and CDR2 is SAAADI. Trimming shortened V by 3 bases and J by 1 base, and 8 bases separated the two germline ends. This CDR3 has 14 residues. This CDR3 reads CASSEQIRTDTQYF. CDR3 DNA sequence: TGCGCCAGCAGTGAACAAATCCGCACAGATACGCAGTATTTT.

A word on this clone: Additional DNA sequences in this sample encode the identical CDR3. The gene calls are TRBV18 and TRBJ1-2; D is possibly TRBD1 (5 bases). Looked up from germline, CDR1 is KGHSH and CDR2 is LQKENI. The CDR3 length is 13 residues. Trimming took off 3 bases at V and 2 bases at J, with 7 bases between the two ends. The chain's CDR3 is CASSPTENYGYTF. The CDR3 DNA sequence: TGTGCCAGCTCACCGACAGAGAACTATGGCTACACCTTC.

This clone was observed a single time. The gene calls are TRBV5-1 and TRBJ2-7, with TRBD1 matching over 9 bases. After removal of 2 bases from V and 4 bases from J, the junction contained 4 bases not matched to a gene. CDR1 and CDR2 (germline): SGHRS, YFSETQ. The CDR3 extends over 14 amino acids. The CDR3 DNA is TGCGCCAGCAGCTTACGGACAGGGGAGTACGAGCAGTACTTC. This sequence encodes CASSLRTGEYEQYF.

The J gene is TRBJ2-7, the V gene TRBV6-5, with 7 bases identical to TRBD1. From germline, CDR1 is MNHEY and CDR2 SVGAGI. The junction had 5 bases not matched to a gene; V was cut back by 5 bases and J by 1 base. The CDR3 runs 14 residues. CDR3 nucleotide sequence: TGTGCCAGCAGTACAGACAGGGTTTCCTACGAGCAGTACTTC. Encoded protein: CASSTDRVSYEQYF.

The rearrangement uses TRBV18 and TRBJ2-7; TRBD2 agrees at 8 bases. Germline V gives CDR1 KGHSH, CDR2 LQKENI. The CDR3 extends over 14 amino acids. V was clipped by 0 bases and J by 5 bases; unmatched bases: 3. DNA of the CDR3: TGTGCCAGCTCACCACCAGCGGGAGAAGACGAGCAGTACTTC. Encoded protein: CASSPPAGEDEQYF.

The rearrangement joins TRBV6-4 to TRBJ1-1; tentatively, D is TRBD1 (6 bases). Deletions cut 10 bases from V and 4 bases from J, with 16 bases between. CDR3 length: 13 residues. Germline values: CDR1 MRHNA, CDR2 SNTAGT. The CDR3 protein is CATSWGPGTEAFF. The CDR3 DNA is TGTGCCACCTCGTGGGGGCCGGGCACTGAAGCTTTCTTT.